This passage covers 8 T cell receptor beta chains from one sample sequenced in a study of spatial heterogeneity in lung cancer. MiXCR, applied by TCRdb to the 5' RACE reads, yields one record per CDR3 protein. This table has tens of thousands of distinct CDR3 sequences, approximately 20% appearing once. Sample time point: blood at routine non-recurrence follow-up after resection. The sample in question was PBMCs, obtained at follow-up. Source of these receptors: a male donor with early-stage non-small cell lung cancer.

This clonotype came up many times. The rearrangement uses TRBV20-1 and TRBJ1-1; D uncertain. In germline, CDR1 is DFQATT, CDR2 SNEGSKA (reference sequence). This CDR3 is 12 amino acids long. V dropped 2 bases and J dropped 4 bases, with 8 bases sitting between them. CDR3 sequence (DNA): TGCAGTGCTAGACGGTCTAGCACTGAAGCTTTCTTT. It specifies CSARRSSTEAFF.

This clonotype was seen a few times. The V and J genes are TRBV9 and TRBJ2-2; the D gene is possibly TRBD1 (6 bases). Germline lookup yields CDR1 SGDLS and CDR2 YYNGEE. The CDR3 runs to 13 residues. V shed 5 bases and J shed 4 bases, with 9 bases lying between them. The CDR3 sequence: CASSQGITGELFF. Written as DNA, the CDR3 is TGTGCCAGCAGTCAGGGGATCACCGGGGAGCTGTTTTTT.

This clonotype has only a few counts. This chain joins TRBV6-4 and TRBJ2-1; perhaps D is TRBD1 or TRBD2 (5 bases each). The ends were cut back, 0 bases at V and 7 bases at J, with 13 bases in the middle. CDR1 is MRHNA, CDR2 SNTAGT, per germline. This CDR3 has 15 amino acids. The CDR3 DNA is TGTGCCAGCAGTGACTCGTCGGGACGAGGGAATGAGCAGTTCTTC. This translates into CASSDSSGRGNEQFF.

This chain connects TRBV7-3 to TRBJ2-1, with D perhaps TRBD2 (6 bases). The CDR3 loop spans 15 amino acids. With 1 base removed from V and 2 bases from J, the gap between germline ends came to 9 bases. From germline, CDR1 is SGHTA and CDR2 FQGTGA. The CDR3: CASSLSGDPYNEQFF. The CDR3 coding sequence is TGTGCCAGCAGCTTAAGCGGGGACCCCTACAATGAGCAGTTCTTC. The full variable domain, completed using reference TRBV7-3 and TRBJ2-1, is GAGVSQTPSNKVTEKGKYVELRCDPISGHTALYWYRQSLGQGPEFLIYFQGTGAADDSGLPNDRFFAVRPEGSVSTLKIQRTERGDSAVYLCASSLSGDPYNEQFFGPGTRLTVL.

On this clonotype: At one boundary the junction diverges from the germline segment, which might be a read error. This chain links TRBV7-9 with TRBJ2-3, with TRBD2 as a possible D gene (6 bases). This CDR3 region has 17 residues. CDR1 is SEHNR, CDR2 FQNEAQ, per germline (reference sequence). The CDR3 DNA reads TGTGCCAGCAGCCCCTTGTTGGGGGGTGTTAGCACAGATACGCGGTATTTT. Translated: CASSPLLGGVSTDTRYF. Looking up the rest from reference TRBV7-9 and TRBJ2-3 gives the full variable domain: DTGVSQNPRHKITKRGQNVTFRCDPISEHNRLYWYRQTLGQGPEFLTYFQNEAQLEKSRLLSDRFSAERPKGSFSTLEIQRTEQGDSAMYLCASSPLLGGVSTDTRYFGPGTRLTVL.

The V gene is TRBV21-1, the J gene TRBJ2-5. TRBV21-1 is reported as a pseudogene. CDR3 length equals 12 residues. This chain's CDR3 is CASSPPLETQYF. The CDR3 DNA is TGTGCCAGCAGCCCACCGTTGGAGACCCAGTACTTC.

There are a few counts of this clonotype. This rearrangement joins TRBV3-1 to TRBJ2-5, with TRBD1 matching over 10 bases. The CDR3 covers 14 residues. Per the germline V gene, CDR1 is LGHDT and CDR2 is YNNKEL (reference sequence). V shed 3 bases and J 5 bases; nucleotides not matched to a gene: 3. CDR3: CASSHRTGGETQYF. Here the CDR3 DNA reads TGTGCCAGCAGCCATCGGACAGGGGGTGAGACCCAGTACTTC.

This clonotype was observed a handful of times. The chain has TRBV7-2 and TRBJ1-3, with TRBD1 identical over 7 bases. The junction had 4 bases not matched to a gene; V was cut back by 5 bases and J by 0 bases. The CDR3 is 15 amino acids. The germline gives CDR1 SGHTA, CDR2 FQGNSA. As DNA, the CDR3 is TGTGCCAGCAGCCGTGACAGGGACTCTGGAAACACCATATATTTT. Amino acids: CASSRDRDSGNTIYF.